This record covers a single TCR beta chain. This sample stems from a study of cytotoxic CD8 clonotypes in ibrutinib-treated CLL. CDR1 is MDHEN, CDR2 SYDVKM, per germline. V was clipped by 5 bases and J by 7 bases, with 17 bases between them. The CDR3 extends over 14 amino acids. The protocol was immunoSEQ multiplex PCR, while the TCRdb copy is restricted to in-frame clones and leaves out a portion. The table records about 130,000 clones, about three quarters of them present only once. The rearrangement uses TRBV28 and TRBJ1-1; the D is unclear. The clonotype was recovered from a human donor with chronic lymphocytic leukemia. Material: PBMCs, obtained after 24 months of ibrutinib treatment. CDR3 residues: CASSRPGFGSEAFF. The CDR3 region has the DNA TGTGCCAGCAGTCGTCCGGGGTTCGGCAGTGAAGCTTTCTTT.